The clone carrying this T cell receptor beta chain turned up a few times. V was trimmed by 6 bases and J by 0 bases, leaving 9 bases between them. The CDR3 is made up of 14 amino acids. The record originates from a study of blood T cell repertoires in COVID-19. Overall study: Samples taken during acute and convalescent COVID-19 were collected in the United States, Italy and Spain. T cells, B-cell-depleted T cells, or PBMCs supplied cDNA or gDNA.

Per the original methods: For nucleated cells, counts were estimated from reference gene primer amplification. This table comes from immunoSEQ multiplex PCR, and its TCRdb copy is limited to in-frame clones, with some not included. V and J calls and clone size are given by that table; D and trimming were obtained from the DNA. This table has over 200,000 clones, around nine tenths appearing once. The V gene is TRBV23-1, the J gene TRBJ2-1; D possibly corresponds to TRBD2 (6 bases). TRBV23-1 is an ORF for which the function is uncertain. This sequence originates from a woman aged 60 to 75 with acute or convalescent COVID-19. The sequenced material came from peripheral blood. In DNA, the CDR3 is TGCGCCAGCAGCCTGACTAGCTCCTACAATGAGCAGTTCTTC. Translating it yields CASSLTSSYNEQFF.